This T cell receptor (beta chain) was sequenced in a study of response to subunit inactivated influenza vaccine. Study-wide results and limits: Each seasonal influenza vaccination, the authors suggested, recruits few new T cells.

This CDR3 region has 16 residues. Trimming removed 5 bases at V and 3 bases at J, with 19 bases between. Per germline, CDR1 SGHAT and CDR2 FQNNGV. This clonotype was recorded many times. Its antigen is unidentified. One entry per CDR3 protein, called by TCRdb with MiXCR from the RT-PCR reads. The table lists approximately 500,000 distinct CDR3 sequences, 10% to 15% of them singletons. The chain carries TRBV11-2 and TRBJ1-1; tentatively, D is TRBD1 (5 bases). The starting material was PBMCs from blood, obtained about 40 days after vaccination. The receptor's source is a middle-aged man who received an inactivated influenza vaccine. The CDR3 spells CASSPQWGLEDTEAFF. Here the CDR3 DNA reads TGTGCCAGCAGCCCACAGTGGGGCCTGGAGGACACTGAAGCTTTCTTT.